The entry below gives a single T cell receptor (beta chain) sequence along with its context. The sample originates from a study of blood T cell repertoires in COVID-19. Study-wide background: There were acute and convalescent COVID-19 samples, and they came from the United States, Italy and Spain. From T cells, B-cell-depleted T cells, or PBMCs came the material, which was cDNA or gDNA.

As originally analysed: Reference gene primer amplification gave estimated nucleated cell counts. TCRdb keeps only in-frame clones here, not all; method: immunoSEQ multiplex PCR. V, J and clone size were drawn from that table, and D and trimming were deduced from the DNA. The sample lists about 280,000 clones, approximately 83% occurring once. Germline V gene sequence: CDR1 MNHEY, CDR2 SMNVEV (reference sequence). The CDR3 runs to 14 residues. Trimming removed 6 bases from V and 7 bases from J; junction bases left unmatched: 6. This receptor was identified in a woman between 45 and 60 years old who had recovered from COVID-19. The chain carries TRBV27 and TRBJ1-2; 12 bases agree with TRBD1. The source material was peripheral blood. CDR3 sequence reads: CASRMGQGAGGYTF. CDR3 DNA: TGTGCCAGCAGGATGGGACAGGGGGCCGGTGGCTACACCTTC.